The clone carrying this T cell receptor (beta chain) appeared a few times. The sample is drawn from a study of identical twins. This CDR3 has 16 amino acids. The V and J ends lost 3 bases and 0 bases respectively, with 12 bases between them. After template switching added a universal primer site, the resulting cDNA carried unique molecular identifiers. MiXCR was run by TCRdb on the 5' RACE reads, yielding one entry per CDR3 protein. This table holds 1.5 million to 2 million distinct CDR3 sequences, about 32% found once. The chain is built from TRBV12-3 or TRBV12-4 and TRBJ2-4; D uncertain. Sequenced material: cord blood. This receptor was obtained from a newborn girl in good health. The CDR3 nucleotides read TGTGCCAGCAGTTTCGGGTGGACCCTAGCCAAAAACATTCAGTACTTC. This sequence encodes CASSFGWTLAKNIQYF.